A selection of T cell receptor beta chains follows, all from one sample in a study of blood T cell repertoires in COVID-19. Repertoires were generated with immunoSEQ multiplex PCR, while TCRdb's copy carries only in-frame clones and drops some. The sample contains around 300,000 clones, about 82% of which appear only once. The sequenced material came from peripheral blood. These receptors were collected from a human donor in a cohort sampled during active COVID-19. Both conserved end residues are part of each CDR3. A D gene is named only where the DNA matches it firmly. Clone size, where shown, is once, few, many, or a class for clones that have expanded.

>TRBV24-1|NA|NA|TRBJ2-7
TGTGCCACCAGTGACGGGGGAGCTGCCTACGAGCAGTACTTC
CATSDGGAAYEQYF
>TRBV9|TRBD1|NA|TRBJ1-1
TGTGCCAGCAGCGCACAGGGGGCCGGTGAAGCTTTCTTT
CASSAQGAGEAFF
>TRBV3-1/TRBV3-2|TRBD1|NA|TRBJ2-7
TGTGCCAGCAGCCAAAGGGGACAGCCCTCCTACGAGCAGTACTTC
CASSQRGQPSYEQYF
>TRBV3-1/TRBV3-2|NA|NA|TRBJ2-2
TGTGCCAGCAGTCAGGGTGGACCCGGGGAGCTGTTTTTT
CASSQGGPGELFF
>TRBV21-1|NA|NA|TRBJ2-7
TGTGCCAGCCAAGCACTAGCGGGGGGGCGGGAGCAGTACTTC
CASQALAGGREQYF
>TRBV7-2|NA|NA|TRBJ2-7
TGTGCCAGCAGCTTACTGGGAGCCTCCTACGAGCAGTACTTC
CASSLLGASYEQYF
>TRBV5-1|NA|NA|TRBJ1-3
TGCGCCAGCAGCCCTGACAGAATTGGAAACACCATATATTTT
CASSPDRIGNTIYF
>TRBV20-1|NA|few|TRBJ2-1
TGCAGTGCTAACTCAAACAATGAGCAGTTCTTC
CSANSNNEQFF
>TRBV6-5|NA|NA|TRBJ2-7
TGTGCCAGCCGGCGCGGACAGTCGATCAGGCACGAGCAGTACTTC
CASRRGQSIRHEQYF
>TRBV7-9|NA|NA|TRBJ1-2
TGTGCCAGCAGCTTAGCGCGAGACAGGAGTCTCGACACCTTC
CASSLARDRSLDTF
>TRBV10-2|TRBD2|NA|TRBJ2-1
TGCGCCAGCAGTGAGTCGAGAGGGACTAGCGGGGGGCTTAATGAGCAGTTCTTC
CASSESRGTSGGLNEQFF
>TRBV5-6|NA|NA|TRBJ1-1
TGTGCCAGCAGCTTGGATCAGGCTGAAGCTTTCTTT
CASSLDQAEAFF
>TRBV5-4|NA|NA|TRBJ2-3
TGTGCCAGCAGCATCGAGGCCGAGAGGCATACGCAGTATTTT
CASSIEAERHTQYF
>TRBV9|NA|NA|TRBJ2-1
TGTGCCAGCAGCGTCTTCGGGGGCTCCTACAATGAGCAGTTCTTC
CASSVFGGSYNEQFF
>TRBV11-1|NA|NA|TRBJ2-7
TGTGCCAGCAGCGTGATGACTTCCTCCTACGAGCAGTACTTC
CASSVMTSSYEQYF
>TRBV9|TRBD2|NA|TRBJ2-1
TGTGCCAGCAGTCCAGAGGGCGGGGGGCCGAGCTCCTACAATGAGCAGTTCTTC
CASSPEGGGPSSYNEQFF
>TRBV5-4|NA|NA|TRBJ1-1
TGTGCCAGCAGCTTGCCCAGGGCAGAGGACACTGAAGCTTTCTTT
CASSLPRAEDTEAFF
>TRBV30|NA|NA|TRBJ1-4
TGTGCCTGGAGTGGGGGGACTGATGAAAAACTGTTTTTT
CAWSGGTDEKLFF
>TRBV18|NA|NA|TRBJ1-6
TGTGCCAGCTCACAAACAAACTCCTATAATTCACCCCTCCACTTT
CASSQTNSYNSPLHF
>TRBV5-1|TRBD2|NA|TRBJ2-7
TGCGCCAGGCGGGCGGGGGGATTAACTATCTCCTACGAGCAGTACTTC
CARRAGGLTISYEQYF
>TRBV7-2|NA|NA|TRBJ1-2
TGTGCCAGCAGCTTAAAGGGGTCCTATGGCTACACCTTC
CASSLKGSYGYTF
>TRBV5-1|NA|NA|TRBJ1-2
TGCGCCAGCAGCTTGGCCAGGGATGGCTACACCTTC
CASSLARDGYTF
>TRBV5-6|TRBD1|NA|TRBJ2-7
TGTGCCAGCAGCGCAGCCGGGACAGGGGGGTACGAGCAGTACTTC
CASSAAGTGGYEQYF
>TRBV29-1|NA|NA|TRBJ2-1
TGTATTATAGCGCAAACCTACAATGAGCAGTTCTTC
CIIAQTYNEQFF
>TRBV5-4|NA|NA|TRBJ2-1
TGTGCCAGCAGCTTGGCGGGGTTTGAGCAGTTCTTC
CASSLAGFEQFF
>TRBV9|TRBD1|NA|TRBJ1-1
TGTGCCAGCAGCGGGAGACAGGGGCCTTCCATGAACACTGAAGCTTTCTTT
CASSGRQGPSMNTEAFF
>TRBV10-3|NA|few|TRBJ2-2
TGTGCCATGGCAAGTGCGGTCAGGAACACCGGGGAGCTGTTTTTT
CAMASAVRNTGELFF
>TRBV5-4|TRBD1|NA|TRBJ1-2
TGTGCCAGCAGCTTGGAGCGGACAGGGCACGGCTACACCTTC
CASSLERTGHGYTF
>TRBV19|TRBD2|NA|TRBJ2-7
TGTGCCAGTAGTCGGGAGGGCAACGACCCAACCTACGAGCAGTACTTC
CASSREGNDPTYEQYF
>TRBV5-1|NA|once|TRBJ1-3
TGCGCCAGCAGCCAGGGGACCGATCCTGGAAACACCATATATTTT
CASSQGTDPGNTIYF
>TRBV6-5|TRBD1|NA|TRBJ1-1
TGTGCCAGCAATTTCGACAGGGGGGATACTGAAGCTTTCTTT
CASNFDRGDTEAFF
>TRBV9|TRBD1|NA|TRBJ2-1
TGTGCCAGCAGCCGGGACAGGGTCAATGAGCAGTTCTTC
CASSRDRVNEQFF
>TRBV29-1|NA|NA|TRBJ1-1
TGCAGCGGAACTGACAGAACGAACACTGAAGCTTTCTTT
CSGTDRTNTEAFF
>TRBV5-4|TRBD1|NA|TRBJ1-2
TGTGCCAGCAGCTTGGCGGGGACAGGCGGCTATGGCTACACCTTC
CASSLAGTGGYGYTF
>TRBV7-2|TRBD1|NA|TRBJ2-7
TGTGCCAGCAGCGAGGACAGGGACTCCTACGAGCAGTACTTC
CASSEDRDSYEQYF
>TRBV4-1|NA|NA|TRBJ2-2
TGCGCCAGTACTCCGGGACATTCGAACACCGGGGAGCTGTTTTTT
CASTPGHSNTGELFF
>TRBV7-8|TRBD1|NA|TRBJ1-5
TGTGCCAGCAGCAGTCAGACCGTGGACAGGGACGACCAGCCCCAGCATTTT
CASSSQTVDRDDQPQHF
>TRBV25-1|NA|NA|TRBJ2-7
TGTGCCAGCAGTGAATATTACTACGAGCAGTACTTC
CASSEYYYEQYF
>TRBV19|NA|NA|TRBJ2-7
TGTGCCAGTAGCCCCCAGACAGCCCTACGAGCGCAGTACTTC
CASSPQTALRAQYF
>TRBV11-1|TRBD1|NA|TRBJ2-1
TGTGCCAGCAGCTTAGGTTCCAGTAGGGGACAGGGTGAGCAGTTCTTC
CASSLGSSRGQGEQFF
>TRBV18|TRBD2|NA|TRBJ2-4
TGTGCCAGCTCACGCAACGGACTAGCGGGGGGGCCCGGGGGCATTCAGTACTTC
CASSRNGLAGGPGGIQYF
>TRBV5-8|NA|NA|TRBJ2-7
TGTGCCAGCAGCTTGGCTCAGGGCCGTCGCGAGCAGTACTTC
CASSLAQGRREQYF
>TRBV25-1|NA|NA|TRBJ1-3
TGTGCCAGCAGCAACCGGGGGGACACCATATATTTT
CASSNRGDTIYF
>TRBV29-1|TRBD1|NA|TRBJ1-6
TGCAGCGTTGGGTTTGGGACAGGGTCTAATTCACCCCTCCACTTT
CSVGFGTGSNSPLHF
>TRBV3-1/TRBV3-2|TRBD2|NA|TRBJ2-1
TGTGCCAGCAGCCTGACTAGCGGGGGGTTAAATGAGCAGTTCTTC
CASSLTSGGLNEQFF
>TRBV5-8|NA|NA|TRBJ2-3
TGTGCCAGCAGCTTGGCCGGGGTCTATACCACAGATACGCAGTATTTT
CASSLAGVYTTDTQYF
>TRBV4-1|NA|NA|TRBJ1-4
TGCGCCAGCAGCCAAGAAGGGAGAAATGAAAAACTGTTTTTT
CASSQEGRNEKLFF
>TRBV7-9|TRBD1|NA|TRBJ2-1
TGTGCCAGCAGCTTAGGGGGGACAGGGGATGAGGAGCAGTTCTTC
CASSLGGTGDEEQFF
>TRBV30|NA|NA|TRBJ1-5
TGTGCCTGGAACCACCAGGGTGGAGATCAGCCCCAGCATTTT
CAWNHQGGDQPQHF
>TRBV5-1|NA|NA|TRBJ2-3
TGCGCCAGCAGCTTGGAGGGGGTCAGAAGCACAGATACGCAGTATTTT
CASSLEGVRSTDTQYF
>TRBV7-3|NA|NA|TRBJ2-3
TGTGCCAGCAGCTTCAGCGCCCCGCCAGATACGCAGTATTTT
CASSFSAPPDTQYF
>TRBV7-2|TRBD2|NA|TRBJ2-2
TGTGCCAGCAGCCCCAGTCCCGGGACTAGCGGGGGGGGAACCGGGGAGCTGTTTTTT
CASSPSPGTSGGGTGELFF
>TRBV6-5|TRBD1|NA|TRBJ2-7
TGTGCCAGCAGGCGCGGGACAGGGTCCTACGAGCAGTACTTC
CASRRGTGSYEQYF
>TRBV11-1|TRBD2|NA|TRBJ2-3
TGTGCCAGCAGTCAAAGCGGGGTGGTGATAGATACGCAGTATTTT
CASSQSGVVIDTQYF
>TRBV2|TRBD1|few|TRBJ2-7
TGTGCCAGCAGAGGACAGGGTATGTACGAGCAGTACTTC
CASRGQGMYEQYF
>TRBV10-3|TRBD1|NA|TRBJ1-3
TGTGCCATCAGTTTGACAGGGGACACCATATATTTT
CAISLTGDTIYF